Listed below are T cell receptor beta chains from one sample, sequenced in a study of cytomegalovirus exposure and HLA in healthy donors. Here immunoSEQ multiplex PCR was the method, and the copy in TCRdb shows in-frame clones only, minus some. This table has tens of thousands of clones, about 91% appearing once. The sequenced sample was PBMCs. The receptors derive from a woman aged 18-29 years in good health and CMV-seronegative. Each CDR3 is given with its conserved first and last residue. D genes are given only for firm matches. Not all rows give a size; the values are once, few, many and, for expanded clones, a class.

>TRBV10-3|.|.|TRBJ2-1
CAISESQVDEQFF
TGTGCCATCAGTGAGTCCCAGGTCGATGAGCAGTTCTTC
>TRBV18|TRBD2|.|TRBJ2-1
CASSPGLADNNEQFF
TGTGCCAGCTCACCGGGACTAGCGGACAACAATGAGCAGTTCTTC
>TRBV5-4|TRBD2|.|TRBJ2-1
CASSPTAGERYNEQFF
TGTGCCAGCAGCCCCACCGCGGGGGAGCGGTACAATGAGCAGTTCTTC
>TRBV30|.|.|TRBJ2-2
CAWNLAANTGELFF
TGTGCCTGGAATCTAGCAGCGAACACCGGGGAGCTGTTTTTT
>TRBV7-6|TRBD1|.|TRBJ1-2
CASSSEDREGYTF
TGTGCCAGCAGCTCAGAAGACAGGGAGGGCTACACCTTC
>TRBV11-2|TRBD1|.|TRBJ2-7
CASSLDRDSVLYEQYF
TGTGCCAGCAGCTTAGACCGGGACAGCGTTTTGTACGAGCAGTACTTC
>TRBV10-3|TRBD1|.|TRBJ2-7
CAISLGTGGAYEQYF
TGTGCCATCAGCTTGGGGACAGGGGGCGCCTACGAGCAGTACTTC
>TRBV7-6|TRBD2|.|TRBJ2-3
CASSLAAGGITDTQYF
TGTGCCAGCAGCTTAGCAGCGGGGGGGATTACAGATACGCAGTATTTT
>TRBV18|.|.|TRBJ2-1
CASSPAGQSNSYNEQFF
TGTGCCAGCTCACCAGCGGGACAGAGTAACTCCTACAATGAGCAGTTCTTC
>TRBV6-5|TRBD1|.|TRBJ2-7
CASRGDRGNEQYF
TGTGCCAGCAGAGGGGACAGGGGGAACGAGCAGTACTTC
>TRBV25-1|.|.|TRBJ2-5
CASISDIEETQYF
TGTGCCAGCATATCGGACATCGAAGAGACCCAGTACTTC
>TRBV19|TRBD1|.|TRBJ2-3
CASSNQGDARDTQYF
TGTGCCAGTAGTAACCAGGGGGACGCACGAGATACGCAGTATTTT
>TRBV11-2|TRBD2|.|TRBJ2-3
CASSLLLAGGADTQYF
TGTGCCAGCAGCTTATTACTAGCGGGGGGGGCAGATACGCAGTATTTT
>TRBV6-6|TRBD2|once|TRBJ2-3
CASSYSTSGGTDTQYF
TGTGCCAGCAGTTACTCGACTAGCGGGGGGACAGATACGCAGTATTTT
>TRBV4-1|.|.|TRBJ1-2
CASSQLQGDYGYTF
TGCGCCAGCAGCCAATTACAGGGAGACTATGGCTACACCTTC
>TRBV7-2|TRBD1|.|TRBJ1-2
CASSYYSSGTALYGYTF
TGTGCCAGCAGCTACTACTCGTCCGGGACAGCCCTTTATGGCTACACCTTC
>TRBV28|TRBD1|once|TRBJ2-7
CASSLGFGTVLGEQYF
TGTGCCAGCAGTTTAGGCTTTGGGACAGTTCTGGGAGAGCAGTACTTC
>TRBV28|TRBD1|.|TRBJ2-3
CASRATGSTDTQYF
TGTGCCAGCAGGGCGACAGGGTCCACAGATACGCAGTATTTT
>TRBV19|.|.|TRBJ1-4
CASKPEGRLNEKLFF
TGTGCCAGCAAGCCGGAGGGCAGGCTTAATGAAAAACTGTTTTTT
>TRBV29-1|.|.|TRBJ2-7
CSVVEGLWSYEQYF
TGCAGCGTTGTCGAGGGTCTATGGTCCTACGAGCAGTACTTC
>TRBV28|TRBD1|once|TRBJ2-7
CASSLGTGRATVEQYF
TGTGCCAGCAGCCTGGGGACAGGGAGGGCTACGGTCGAGCAGTACTTC
>TRBV4-2|.|.|TRBJ2-1
CASSQDVAGEQFF
TGTGCCAGCAGCCAAGATGTAGCTGGTGAGCAGTTCTTC
>TRBV28|.|.|TRBJ1-6
CASSSLTGPISPLHF
TGTGCCAGCAGTTCCCTGACAGGCCCCATCTCACCCCTCCACTTT
>TRBV7-9|.|.|TRBJ1-3
CASSPIRDGNTIYF
TGTGCCAGCAGCCCTATTCGGGATGGAAACACCATATATTTT
>TRBV7-8|TRBD1|.|TRBJ2-2
CASSGVQGAVNTGELFF
TGTGCCAGCAGCGGGGTACAGGGGGCAGTTAACACCGGGGAGCTGTTTTTT
>TRBV6-6|TRBD1|.|TRBJ2-1
CASSDGTGDYNEQFF
TGTGCCAGCAGTGACGGGACAGGGGACTACAATGAGCAGTTCTTC
>TRBV11-2|TRBD2|.|TRBJ2-5
CASSPGRRGRETQYF
TGTGCCAGCAGCCCGGGACGGCGGGGGAGGGAGACCCAGTACTTC
>TRBV18|TRBD2|once|TRBJ2-2
CASSRRDYRTGELFF
TGTGCCAGCTCGCGCAGGGACTACCGCACCGGGGAGCTGTTTTTT
>TRBV19|.|.|TRBJ2-5
CASSIEDRETQYF
TGTGCCAGTAGTATAGAGGACAGAGAGACCCAGTACTTC
>TRBV6-6|.|.|TRBJ1-6
CASKGYNSPLHF
TGTGCCAGCAAGGGGTATAATTCACCCCTCCACTTT
>TRBV6-5|TRBD1|.|TRBJ1-2
CASRPRTGGNYGYTF
TGTGCCAGCAGACCTCGGACAGGGGGGAACTATGGCTACACCTTC
>TRBV5-5|TRBD1|.|TRBJ2-5
CASSLGVLGGAGMETQYF
TGTGCCAGCAGCCTCGGGGTCTTAGGGGGCGCCGGGATGGAGACCCAGTACTTC
>TRBV5-1|.|.|TRBJ2-7
CASSLASTGTLYEQYF
TGCGCCAGCAGCTTGGCGTCTACAGGGACCCTCTACGAGCAGTACTTC
>TRBV15|TRBD2|.|TRBJ2-3
CATSRIAGGPTDTQYF
TGTGCCACCAGCAGGATAGCGGGGGGTCCCACAGATACGCAGTATTTT
>TRBV4-1|TRBD1|few|TRBJ2-3
CASSLGQGTDTQYF
TGCGCCAGCAGCTTGGGACAGGGCACAGATACGCAGTATTTT
>TRBV10-2|TRBD2|.|TRBJ2-3
CASRLAGADTQYF
TGCGCCAGCAGACTAGCGGGAGCAGATACGCAGTATTTT
>TRBV6-1|.|.|TRBJ2-3
CASSDGAASTDTQYF
TGTGCCAGCAGTGATGGGGCAGCAAGCACAGATACGCAGTATTTT